This T cell receptor beta chain was profiled in a study of cytomegalovirus exposure and HLA in healthy donors. PCR was performed using 60 Vbeta and 13 Jbeta primers. In the original analysis: Around 9.9 million shared chains were among the approximately 82 million unique TCR beta chains that a later analysis counted. The assay was immunoSEQ multiplex PCR, and TCRdb's table has in-frame clones only and misses some. The D gene and trimming were derived from the DNA, and the V and J assignments and clone size from that table. Of about 130,000 clones listed, about 81% are singletons. This CDR3 has 17 residues. CDR1 and CDR2 from the germline V gene are LGHNA and YNFKEQ. V lost 3 bases, J lost 2 bases, and 9 bases stayed unmatched.

Sequenced material: PBMCs. The source is a woman aged 25 to 39 in good health and CMV-seronegative. The chain joins TRBV4-2 to TRBJ2-2; 7 bases map to TRBD2. For the CDR3, the DNA is TGTGCCAGCAGCCAGACCCGAGCGGGGATTAACACCGGGGAGCTGTTTTTT. This sequence encodes CASSQTRAGINTGELFF.